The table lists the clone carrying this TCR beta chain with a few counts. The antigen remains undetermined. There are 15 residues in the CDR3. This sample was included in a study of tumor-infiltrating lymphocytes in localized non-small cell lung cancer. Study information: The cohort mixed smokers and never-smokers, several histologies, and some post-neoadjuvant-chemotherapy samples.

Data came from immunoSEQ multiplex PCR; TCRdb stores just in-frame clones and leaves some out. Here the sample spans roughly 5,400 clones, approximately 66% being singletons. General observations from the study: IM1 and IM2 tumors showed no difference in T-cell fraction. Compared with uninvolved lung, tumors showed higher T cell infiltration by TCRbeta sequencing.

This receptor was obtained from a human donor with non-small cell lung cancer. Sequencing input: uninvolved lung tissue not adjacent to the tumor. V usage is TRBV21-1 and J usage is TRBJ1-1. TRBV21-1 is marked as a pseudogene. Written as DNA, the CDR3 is TGTGCCAGCAGCAAAGGGGGTCCCGGGTGGACTGAAGCTTTCTTT. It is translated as CASSKGGPGWTEAFF.